This entry concerns a single TCR beta chain. The target antigen is unknown. CDR3 length: 13 amino acids. V was shortened by 2 bases and J by 5 bases, with 9 bases between the two germline ends. The germline V gene has CDR1 MNHEY and CDR2 SMNVEV (reference sequence). This entry belongs to a study of OX40 agonist ivuxolimab in advanced cancers. Study-level background: Aged about 20 to 85 with a mean of 60 years, they were around 83% male.

Study-wide points: Expanded clones were, on average, more numerous in CD8+ T cells than in CD4+.

The assay was immunoSEQ multiplex PCR, and TCRdb's table has in-frame clones only and misses some. The sample yields about 70,000 clones, about 90% seen once. The source was CD4+ or CD8+ T cells sorted from blood, collected in a trial of the OX40 agonist ivuxolimab. The rearrangement joins TRBV27 to TRBJ2-5, with D unclear. The source is an adult with an advanced solid tumor such as melanoma, head and neck, liver or kidney cancer. CDR3 protein: CASSLTLRETQYF. The CDR3 DNA is TGTGCCAGCAGTTTAACGCTGCGGGAGACCCAGTACTTC.